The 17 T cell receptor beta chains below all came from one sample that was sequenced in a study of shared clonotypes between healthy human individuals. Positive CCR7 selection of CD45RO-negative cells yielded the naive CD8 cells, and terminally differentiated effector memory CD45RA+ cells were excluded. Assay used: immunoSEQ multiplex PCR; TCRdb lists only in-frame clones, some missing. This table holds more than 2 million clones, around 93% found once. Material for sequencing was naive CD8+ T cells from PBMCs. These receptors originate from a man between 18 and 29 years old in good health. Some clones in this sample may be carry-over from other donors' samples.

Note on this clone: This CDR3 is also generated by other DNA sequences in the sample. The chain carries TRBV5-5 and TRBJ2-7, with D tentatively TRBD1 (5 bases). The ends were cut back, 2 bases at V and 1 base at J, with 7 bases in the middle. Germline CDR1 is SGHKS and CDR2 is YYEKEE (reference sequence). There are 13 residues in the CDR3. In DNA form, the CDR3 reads TGTGCCAGCAGCTTTAGACAGTCCTACGAGCAGTACTTC. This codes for CASSFRQSYEQYF.

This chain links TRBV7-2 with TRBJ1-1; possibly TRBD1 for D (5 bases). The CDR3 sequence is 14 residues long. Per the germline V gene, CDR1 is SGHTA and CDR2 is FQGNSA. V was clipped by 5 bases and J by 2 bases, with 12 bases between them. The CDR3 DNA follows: TGTGCCAGCAGCCAGGGTTTTCCTAACACTGAAGCTTTCTTT. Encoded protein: CASSQGFPNTEAFF.

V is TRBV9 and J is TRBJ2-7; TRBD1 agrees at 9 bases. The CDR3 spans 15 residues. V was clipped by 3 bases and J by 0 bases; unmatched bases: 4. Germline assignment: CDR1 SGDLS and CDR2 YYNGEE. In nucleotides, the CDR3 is TGTGCCAGCAGCGCCTGGACAGGGGCCTCCTACGAGCAGTACTTC. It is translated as CASSAWTGASYEQYF.

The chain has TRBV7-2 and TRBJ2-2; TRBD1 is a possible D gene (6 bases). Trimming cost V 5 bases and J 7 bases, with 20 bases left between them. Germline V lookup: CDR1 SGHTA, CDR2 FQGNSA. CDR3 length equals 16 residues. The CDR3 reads CASSPDVGAGDGELFF. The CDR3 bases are TGTGCCAGCAGCCCAGACGTGGGGGCCGGGGACGGGGAGCTGTTTTTT. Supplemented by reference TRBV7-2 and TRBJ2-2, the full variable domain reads GAGVSQSPSNKVTEKGKDVELRCDPISGHTALYWYRQSLGQGLEFLIYFQGNSAPDKSGLPSDRFSAERTGGSVSTLTIQRTQQEDSAVYLCASSPDVGAGDGELFFGEGSRLTVL.

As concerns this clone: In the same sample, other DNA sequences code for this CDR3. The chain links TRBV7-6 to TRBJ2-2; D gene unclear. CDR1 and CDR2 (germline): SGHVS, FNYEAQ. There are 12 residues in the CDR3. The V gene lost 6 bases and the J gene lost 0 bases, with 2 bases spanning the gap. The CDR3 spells CASSSNTGELFF. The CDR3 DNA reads TGTGCCAGCAGTTCGAACACCGGGGAGCTGTTTTTT.

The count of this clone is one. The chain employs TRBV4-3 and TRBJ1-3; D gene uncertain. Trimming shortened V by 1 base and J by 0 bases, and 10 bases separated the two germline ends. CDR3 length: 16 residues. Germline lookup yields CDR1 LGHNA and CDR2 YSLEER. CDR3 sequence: CASSQAASSSGNTIYF. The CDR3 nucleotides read TGCGCCAGCAGCCAAGCGGCGTCGAGCTCTGGAAACACCATATATTTT.

Here the CDR3 reads CASSPRGGQGTGELFF. CDR3 DNA: TGTGCCAGCAGCCCCCGCGGGGGACAGGGGACCGGGGAGCTGTTTTTT. The chain carries TRBV11-2 and TRBJ2-2, with 10 bases matching TRBD1. Unmatched junction bases numbered 8, after V lost 5 bases and J lost 5 bases. CDR1 is SGHAT, CDR2 FQNNGV, per germline. The CDR3 is 16 residues long. The full variable domain, with the rest looked up from reference TRBV11-2 and TRBJ2-2, is EAGVAQSPRYKIIEKRQSVAFWCNPISGHATLYWYQQILGQGPKLLIQFQNNGVVDDSQLPKDRFSAERLKGVDSTLKIQPAKLEDSAVYLCASSPRGGQGTGELFFGEGSRLTVL.

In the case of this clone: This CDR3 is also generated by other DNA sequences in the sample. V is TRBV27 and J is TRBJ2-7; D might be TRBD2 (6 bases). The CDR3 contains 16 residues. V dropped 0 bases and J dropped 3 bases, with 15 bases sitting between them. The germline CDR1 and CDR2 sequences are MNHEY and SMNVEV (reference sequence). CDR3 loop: CASSLSAGTGNYEQYF. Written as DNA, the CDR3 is TGTGCCAGCAGTTTATCAGCCGGGACTGGAAACTACGAGCAGTACTTC.

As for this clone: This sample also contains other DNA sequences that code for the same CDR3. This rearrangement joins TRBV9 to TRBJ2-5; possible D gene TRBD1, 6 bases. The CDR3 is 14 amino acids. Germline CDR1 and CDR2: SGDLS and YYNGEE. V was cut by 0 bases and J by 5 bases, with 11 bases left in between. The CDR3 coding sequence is TGTGCCAGCAGCGTAGGTGGGGGCCGGGAGACCCAGTACTTC. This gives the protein CASSVGGGRETQYF.

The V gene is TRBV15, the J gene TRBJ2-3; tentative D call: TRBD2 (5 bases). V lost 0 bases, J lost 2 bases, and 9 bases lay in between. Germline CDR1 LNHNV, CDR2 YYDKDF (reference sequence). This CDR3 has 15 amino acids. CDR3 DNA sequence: TGTGCCACCAGCAGAGATATAGCGCCCACAGATACGCAGTATTTT. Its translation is CATSRDIAPTDTQYF.

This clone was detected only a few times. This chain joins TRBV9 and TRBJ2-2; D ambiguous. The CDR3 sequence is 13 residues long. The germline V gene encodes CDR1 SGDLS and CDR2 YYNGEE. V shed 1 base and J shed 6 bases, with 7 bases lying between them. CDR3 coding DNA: TGTGCCAGCAGCGTAAAGGTTTCCGGGGAGCTGTTTTTT. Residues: CASSVKVSGELFF.

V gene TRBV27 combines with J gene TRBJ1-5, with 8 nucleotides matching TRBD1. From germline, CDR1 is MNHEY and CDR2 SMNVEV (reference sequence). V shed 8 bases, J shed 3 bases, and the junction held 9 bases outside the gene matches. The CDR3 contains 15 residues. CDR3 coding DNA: TGTGCCAGCCGAGGTCAGGGGGCTAACAATCAGCCCCAGCATTTT. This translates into CASRGQGANNQPQHF.

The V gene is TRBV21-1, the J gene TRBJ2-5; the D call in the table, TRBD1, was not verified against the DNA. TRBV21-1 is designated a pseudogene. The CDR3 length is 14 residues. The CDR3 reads CASRDRGRRETQYF. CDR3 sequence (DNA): TGTGCCAGCAGAGACAGGGGGCGCAGGGAGACCCAGTACTTC.

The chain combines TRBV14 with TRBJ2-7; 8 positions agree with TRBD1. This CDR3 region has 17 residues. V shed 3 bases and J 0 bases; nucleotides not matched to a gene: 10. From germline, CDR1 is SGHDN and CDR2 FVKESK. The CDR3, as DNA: TGTGCCAGCAGCCAGATAACCGGGGGACAGGACTCCTACGAGCAGTACTTC. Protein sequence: CASSQITGGQDSYEQYF.

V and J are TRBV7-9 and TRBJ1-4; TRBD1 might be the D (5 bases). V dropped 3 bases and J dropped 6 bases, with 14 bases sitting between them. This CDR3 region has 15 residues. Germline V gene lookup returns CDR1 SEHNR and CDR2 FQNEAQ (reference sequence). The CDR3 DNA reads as TGTGCCAGCAGCTTTCGGGACCTGAAGGATGAAAAACTGTTTTTT. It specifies CASSFRDLKDEKLFF.

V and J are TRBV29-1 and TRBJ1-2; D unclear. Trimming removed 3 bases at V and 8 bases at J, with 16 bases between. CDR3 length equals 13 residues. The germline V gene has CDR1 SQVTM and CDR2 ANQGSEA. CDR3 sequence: CSVDAGPIEGYTF. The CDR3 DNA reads TGCAGCGTTGATGCCGGTCCTATTGAGGGCTACACCTTC.

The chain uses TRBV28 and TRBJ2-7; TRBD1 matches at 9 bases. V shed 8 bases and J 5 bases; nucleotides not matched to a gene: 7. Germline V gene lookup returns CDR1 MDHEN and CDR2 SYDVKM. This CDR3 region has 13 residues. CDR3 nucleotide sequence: TGTGCCAGCTGGGGACAGGGATCTGACGAGCAGTACTTC. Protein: CASWGQGSDEQYF.